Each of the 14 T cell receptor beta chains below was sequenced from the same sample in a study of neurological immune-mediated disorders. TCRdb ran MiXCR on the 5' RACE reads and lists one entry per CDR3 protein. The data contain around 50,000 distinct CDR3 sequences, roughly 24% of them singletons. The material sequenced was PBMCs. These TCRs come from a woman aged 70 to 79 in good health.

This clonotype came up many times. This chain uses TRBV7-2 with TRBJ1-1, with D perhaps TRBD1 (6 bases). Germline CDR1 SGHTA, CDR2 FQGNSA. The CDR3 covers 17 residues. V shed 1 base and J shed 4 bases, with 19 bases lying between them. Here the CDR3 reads CASSLGALGGAGTEAFF. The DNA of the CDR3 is TGTGCCAGCAGCTTAGGGGCCCTTGGGGGGGCTGGCACTGAAGCTTTCTTT. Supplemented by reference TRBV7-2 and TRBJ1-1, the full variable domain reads GAGVSQSPSNKVTEKGKDVELRCDPISGHTALYWYRQSLGQGLEFLIYFQGNSAPDKSGLPSDRFSAERTGGSVSTLTIQRTQQEDSAVYLCASSLGALGGAGTEAFFGQGTRLTVV.

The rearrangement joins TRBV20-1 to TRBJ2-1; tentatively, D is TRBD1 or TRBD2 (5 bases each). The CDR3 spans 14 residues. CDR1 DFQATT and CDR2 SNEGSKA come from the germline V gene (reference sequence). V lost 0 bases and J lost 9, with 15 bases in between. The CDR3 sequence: CSARDPGTPGEQFF. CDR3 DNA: TGCAGTGCTAGAGATCCTGGGACCCCCGGTGAGCAGTTCTTC.

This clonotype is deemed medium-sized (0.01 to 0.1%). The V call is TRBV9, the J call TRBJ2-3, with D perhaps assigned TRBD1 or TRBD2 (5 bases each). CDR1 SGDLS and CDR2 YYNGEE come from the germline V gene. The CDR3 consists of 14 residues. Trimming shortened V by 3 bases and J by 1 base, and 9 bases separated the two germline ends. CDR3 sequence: CASSGVGGTDTQYF. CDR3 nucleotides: TGTGCCAGCAGCGGGGTGGGGGGCACAGATACGCAGTATTTT.

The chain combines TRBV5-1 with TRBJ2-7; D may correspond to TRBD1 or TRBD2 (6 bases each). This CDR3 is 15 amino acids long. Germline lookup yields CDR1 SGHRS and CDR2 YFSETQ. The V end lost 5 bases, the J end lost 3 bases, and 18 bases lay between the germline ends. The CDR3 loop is CASRFPGARLYEQYF. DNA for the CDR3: TGCGCCAGCAGATTCCCGGGGGCCCGCCTCTACGAGCAGTACTTC.

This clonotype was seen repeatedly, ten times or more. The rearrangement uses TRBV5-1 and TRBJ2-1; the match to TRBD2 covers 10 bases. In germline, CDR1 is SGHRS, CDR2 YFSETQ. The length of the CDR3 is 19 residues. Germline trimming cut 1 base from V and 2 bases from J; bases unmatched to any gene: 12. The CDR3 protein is CASSLMAGSGRAPYNEQFF. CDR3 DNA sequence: TGCGCCAGCAGCTTGATGGCGGGAAGCGGGAGGGCCCCCTACAATGAGCAGTTCTTC.

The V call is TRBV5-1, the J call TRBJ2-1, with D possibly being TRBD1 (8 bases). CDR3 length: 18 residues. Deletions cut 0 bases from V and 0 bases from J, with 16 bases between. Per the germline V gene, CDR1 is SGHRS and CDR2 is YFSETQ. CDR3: CASSLEGYRGGSYNEQFF. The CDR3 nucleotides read TGCGCCAGCAGCTTGGAGGGGTACAGGGGGGGCTCCTACAATGAGCAGTTCTTC.

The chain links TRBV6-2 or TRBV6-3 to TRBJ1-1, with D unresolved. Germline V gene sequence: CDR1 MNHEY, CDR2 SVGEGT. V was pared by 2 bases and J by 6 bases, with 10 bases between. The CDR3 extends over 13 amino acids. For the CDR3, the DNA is TGTGCCAGCAGTTACGCGATTCAGGCTGAAGCTTTCTTT. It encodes CASSYAIQAEAFF.

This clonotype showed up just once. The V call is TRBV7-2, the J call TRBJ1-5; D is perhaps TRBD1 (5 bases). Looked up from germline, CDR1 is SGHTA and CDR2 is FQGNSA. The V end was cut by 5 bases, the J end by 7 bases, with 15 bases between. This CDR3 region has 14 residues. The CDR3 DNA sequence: TGTGCCAGCAGCAAGAACAGAGCAGGGCAGCCCCAGCATTTT. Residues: CASSKNRAGQPQHF.

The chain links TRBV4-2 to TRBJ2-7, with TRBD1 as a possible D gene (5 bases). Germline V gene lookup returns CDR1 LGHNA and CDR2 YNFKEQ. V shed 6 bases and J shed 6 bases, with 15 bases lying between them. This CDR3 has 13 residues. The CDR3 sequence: CASSPGISGEQYF. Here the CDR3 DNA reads TGTGCCAGCAGTCCAGGGATAAGTGGCGAGCAGTACTTC.

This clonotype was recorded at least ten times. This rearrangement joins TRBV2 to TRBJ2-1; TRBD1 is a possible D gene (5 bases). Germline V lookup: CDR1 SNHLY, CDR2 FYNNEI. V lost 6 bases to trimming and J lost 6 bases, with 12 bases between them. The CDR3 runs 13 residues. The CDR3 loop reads CASSQGVGNEQFF. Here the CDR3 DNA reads TGTGCCAGCAGCCAAGGGGTGGGCAATGAGCAGTTCTTC.

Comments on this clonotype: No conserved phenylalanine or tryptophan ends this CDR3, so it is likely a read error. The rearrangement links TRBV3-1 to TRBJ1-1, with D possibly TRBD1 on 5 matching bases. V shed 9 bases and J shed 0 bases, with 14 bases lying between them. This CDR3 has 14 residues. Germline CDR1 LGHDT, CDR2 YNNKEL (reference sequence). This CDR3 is CASGLWGLNTEAFL. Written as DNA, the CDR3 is TGTGCCAGTGGCCTTTGGGGCCTGAACACTGAAGCTTTCCTT.

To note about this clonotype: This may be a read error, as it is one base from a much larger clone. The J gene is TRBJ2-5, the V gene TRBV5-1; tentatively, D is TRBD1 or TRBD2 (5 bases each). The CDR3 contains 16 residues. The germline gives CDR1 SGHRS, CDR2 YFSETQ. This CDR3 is CASSLAPSRGQETKYF. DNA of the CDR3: TGCGCCAGCAGCTTGGCGCCTAGCCGAGGACAAGAGACCAAGTACTTC.

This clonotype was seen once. The CDR3 DNA follows: TGCGCCAGCAGCTTGGGGCTCGAGGGCGAGACCCAGTACTTC. Translation: CASSLGLEGETQYF. This chain connects TRBV5-1 to TRBJ2-5, with TRBD2 as a possible D gene (5 bases). CDR1 and CDR2 from the germline V gene are SGHRS and YFSETQ. V dropped 0 bases and J dropped 5 bases, with 11 bases sitting between them. The CDR3 runs 14 residues. The variable domain in full, completed from reference TRBV5-1 and TRBJ2-5, reads KAGVTQTPRYLIKTRGQQVTLSCSPISGHRSVSWYQQTPGQGLQFLFEYFSETQRNKGNFPGRFSGRQFSNSRSEMNVSTLELGDSALYLCASSLGLEGETQYFGPGTRLLVL.

CDR3 bases: TGTGCCAGCAGAGATGGGACAGGGCGGATGAACACTGAAGCTTTCTTT. It yields the protein CASRDGTGRMNTEAFF. This chain uses TRBV6-2 or TRBV6-3 with TRBJ1-1; the match to TRBD1 covers 9 bases. The germline V gene has CDR1 MNHEY and CDR2 SVGEGT. CDR3 length equals 16 residues. V lost 6 bases, J lost 0 bases, and 8 bases stayed unmatched.